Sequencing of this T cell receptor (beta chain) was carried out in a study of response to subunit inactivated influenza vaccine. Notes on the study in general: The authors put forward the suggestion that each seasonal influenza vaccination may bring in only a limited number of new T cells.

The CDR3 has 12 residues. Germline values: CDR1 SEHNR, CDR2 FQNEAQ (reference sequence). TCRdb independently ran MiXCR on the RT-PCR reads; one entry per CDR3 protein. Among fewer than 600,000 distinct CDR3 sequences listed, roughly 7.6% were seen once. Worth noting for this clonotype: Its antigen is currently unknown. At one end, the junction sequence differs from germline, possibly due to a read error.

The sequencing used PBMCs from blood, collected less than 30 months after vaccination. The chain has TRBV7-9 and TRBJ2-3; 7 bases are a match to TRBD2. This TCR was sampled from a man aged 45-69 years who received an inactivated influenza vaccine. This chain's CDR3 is CASSLERGRRDF. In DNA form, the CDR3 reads TGTGCCAGCAGCTTAGAACGCGGGAGACGGGATTTT.